This TCR beta chain comes out of a study of beta chain features in type 1 diabetes. The V segment lost 5 bases and the J segment 0 bases; nucleotides outside the gene matches: 3. Per germline, CDR1 SGHTA and CDR2 FQGNSA. This CDR3 is built from 14 residues. Reverse transcribing all isolated RNA meant expressed TCRB transcripts were sequenced. The assay was immunoSEQ multiplex PCR, and TCRdb's table has in-frame clones only and misses some. The sample records 140,000 to 150,000 clones, 10% being singletons. Source material: naive CD4+ T cells from blood. The clonotype originates from a young man in good health. The rearrangement joins TRBV7-2 to TRBJ2-7, with 8 positions matching TRBD1. The CDR3 loop is CASSRGQDSYEQYF. The CDR3 DNA reads TGTGCCAGCAGCCGGGGACAGGACTCCTACGAGCAGTACTTC.